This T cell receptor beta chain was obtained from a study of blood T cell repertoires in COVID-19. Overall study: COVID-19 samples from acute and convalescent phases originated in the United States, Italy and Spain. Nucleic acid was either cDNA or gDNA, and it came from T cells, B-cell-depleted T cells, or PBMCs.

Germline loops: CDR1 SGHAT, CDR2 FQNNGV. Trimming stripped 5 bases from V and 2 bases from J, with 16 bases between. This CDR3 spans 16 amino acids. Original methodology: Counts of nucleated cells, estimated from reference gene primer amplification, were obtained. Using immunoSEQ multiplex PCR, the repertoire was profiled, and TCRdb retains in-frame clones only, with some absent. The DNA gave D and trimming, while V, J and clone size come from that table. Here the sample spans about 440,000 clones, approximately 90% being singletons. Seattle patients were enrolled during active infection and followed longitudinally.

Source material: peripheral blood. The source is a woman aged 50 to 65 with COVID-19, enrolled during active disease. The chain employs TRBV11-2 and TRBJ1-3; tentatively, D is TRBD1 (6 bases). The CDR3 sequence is CASSPEQGSTGNTIYF. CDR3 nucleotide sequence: TGTGCCAGCAGCCCGGAACAGGGTTCCACTGGAAACACCATATATTTT.